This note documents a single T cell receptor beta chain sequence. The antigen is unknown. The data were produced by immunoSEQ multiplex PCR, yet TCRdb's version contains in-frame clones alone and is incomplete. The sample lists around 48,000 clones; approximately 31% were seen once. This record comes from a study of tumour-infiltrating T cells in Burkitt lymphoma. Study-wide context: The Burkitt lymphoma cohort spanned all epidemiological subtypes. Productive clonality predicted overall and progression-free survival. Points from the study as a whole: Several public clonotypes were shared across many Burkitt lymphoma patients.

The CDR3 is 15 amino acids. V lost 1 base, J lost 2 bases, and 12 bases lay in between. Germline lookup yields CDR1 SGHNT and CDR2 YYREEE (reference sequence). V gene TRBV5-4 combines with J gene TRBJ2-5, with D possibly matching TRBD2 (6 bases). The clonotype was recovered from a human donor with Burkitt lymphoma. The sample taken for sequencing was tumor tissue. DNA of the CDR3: TGTGCCAGCAGCTTGCAGAGTAGCGGACAAGAGACCCAGTACTTC. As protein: CASSLQSSGQETQYF.